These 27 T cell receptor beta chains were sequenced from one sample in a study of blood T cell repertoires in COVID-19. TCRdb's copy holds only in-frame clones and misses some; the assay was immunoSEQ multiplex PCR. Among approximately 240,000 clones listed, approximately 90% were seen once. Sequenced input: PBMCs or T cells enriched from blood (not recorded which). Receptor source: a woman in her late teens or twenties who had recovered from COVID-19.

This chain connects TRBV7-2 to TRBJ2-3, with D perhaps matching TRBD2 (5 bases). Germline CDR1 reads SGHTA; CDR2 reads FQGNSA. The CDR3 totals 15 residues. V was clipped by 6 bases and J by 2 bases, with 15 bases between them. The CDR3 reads CASRRGMWLTDTQYF. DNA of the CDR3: TGTGCCAGCAGACGGGGAATGTGGCTCACAGATACGCAGTATTTT.

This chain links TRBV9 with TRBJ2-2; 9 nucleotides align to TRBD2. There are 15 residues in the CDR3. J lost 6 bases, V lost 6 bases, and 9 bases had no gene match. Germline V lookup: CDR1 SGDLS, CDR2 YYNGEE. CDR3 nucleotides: TGTGCCAGCACCCGAGGCGGGAGGGTGGCCGGGGAGCTGTTTTTT. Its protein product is CASTRGGRVAGELFF. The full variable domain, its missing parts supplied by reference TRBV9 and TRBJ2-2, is DSGVTQTPKHLITATGQRVTLRCSPRSGDLSVYWYQQSLDQGLQFLIQYYNGEERAKGNILERFSAQQFPDLHSELNLSSLELGDSALYFCASTRGGRVAGELFFGEGSRLTVL.

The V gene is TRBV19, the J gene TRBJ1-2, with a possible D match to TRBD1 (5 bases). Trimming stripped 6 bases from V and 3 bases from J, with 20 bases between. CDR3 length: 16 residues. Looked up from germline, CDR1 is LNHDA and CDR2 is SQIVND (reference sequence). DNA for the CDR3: TGTGCCAGTAGCCCGGGGGAGGCTTTGCTTTACTATGGCTACACCTTC. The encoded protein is CASSPGEALLYYGYTF.

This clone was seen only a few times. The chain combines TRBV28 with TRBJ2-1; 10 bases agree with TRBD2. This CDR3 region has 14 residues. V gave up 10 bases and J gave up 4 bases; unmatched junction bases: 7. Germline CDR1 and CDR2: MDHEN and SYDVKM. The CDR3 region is CATRQREGYNEQFF. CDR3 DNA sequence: TGTGCCACGAGACAGCGGGAGGGTTACAATGAGCAGTTCTTC.

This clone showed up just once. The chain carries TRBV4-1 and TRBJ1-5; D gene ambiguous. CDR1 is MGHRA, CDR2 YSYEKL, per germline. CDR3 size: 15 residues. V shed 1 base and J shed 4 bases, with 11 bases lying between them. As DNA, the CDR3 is TGCGCCAGCAGCCAAGTTTTGGCACAAAATCAGCCCCAGCATTTT. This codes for CASSQVLAQNQPQHF.

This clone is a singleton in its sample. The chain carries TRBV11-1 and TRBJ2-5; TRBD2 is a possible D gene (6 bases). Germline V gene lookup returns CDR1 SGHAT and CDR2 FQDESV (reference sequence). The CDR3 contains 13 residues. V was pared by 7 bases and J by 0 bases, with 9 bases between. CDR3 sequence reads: CASTRDYQETQYF. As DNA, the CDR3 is TGTGCCAGCACCCGGGACTACCAAGAGACCCAGTACTTC.

The DNA for the CDR3 is TGTGCCACCGACCGGGACAGGGTTTCCCAGTACTTC. Translation: CATDRDRVSQYF. The chain recombines TRBV7-9 with TRBJ2-5; 9 bases align to TRBD1. The junction had 9 bases not matched to a gene; V was cut back by 10 bases and J by 9 bases. Germline V gene data show CDR1 as SEHNR and CDR2 as FQNEAQ (reference sequence). This CDR3 is 12 amino acids long. The complete variable domain, with remaining parts taken from reference TRBV7-9 and TRBJ2-5, reads DTGVSQNPRHKITKRGQNVTFRCDPISEHNRLYWYRQTLGQGPEFLTYFQNEAQLEKSRLLSDRFSAERPKGSFSTLEIQRTEQGDSAMYLCATDRDRVSQYFGPGTRLLVL.

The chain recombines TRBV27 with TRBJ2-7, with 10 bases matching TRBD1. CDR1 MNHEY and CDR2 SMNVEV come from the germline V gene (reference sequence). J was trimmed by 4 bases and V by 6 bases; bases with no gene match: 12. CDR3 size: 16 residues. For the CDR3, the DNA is TGTGCCAGCAGAGGATACCGGGACAGGGGTGGGTACGAGCAGTACTTC. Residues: CASRGYRDRGGYEQYF.

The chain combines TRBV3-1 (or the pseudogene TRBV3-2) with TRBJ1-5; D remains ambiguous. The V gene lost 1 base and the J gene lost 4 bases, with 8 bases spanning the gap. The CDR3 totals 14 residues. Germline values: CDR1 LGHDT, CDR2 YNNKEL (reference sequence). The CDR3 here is CASSQGGGNQPQHF. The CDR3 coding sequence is TGTGCCAGCAGCCAAGGTGGCGGAAATCAGCCCCAGCATTTT.

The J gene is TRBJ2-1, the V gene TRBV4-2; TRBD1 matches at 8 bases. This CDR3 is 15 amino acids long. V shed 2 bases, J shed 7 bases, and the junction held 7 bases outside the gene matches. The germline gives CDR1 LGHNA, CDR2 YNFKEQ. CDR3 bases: TGTGCCAGCAGCCAAATGGACAGGGACATGAATGAGCAGTTCTTC. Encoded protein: CASSQMDRDMNEQFF.

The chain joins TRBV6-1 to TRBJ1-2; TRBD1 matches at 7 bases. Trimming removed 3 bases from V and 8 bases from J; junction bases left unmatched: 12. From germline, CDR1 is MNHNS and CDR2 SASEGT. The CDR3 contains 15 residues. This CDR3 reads CASSENWTGSTGYTF. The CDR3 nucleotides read TGTGCCAGCAGTGAGAATTGGACAGGATCGACAGGCTACACCTTC.

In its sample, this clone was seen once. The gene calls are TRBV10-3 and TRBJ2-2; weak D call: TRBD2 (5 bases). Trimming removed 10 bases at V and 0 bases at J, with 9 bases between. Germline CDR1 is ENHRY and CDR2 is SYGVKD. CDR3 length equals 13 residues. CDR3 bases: TGTGCCAGTAGGACTGCGAACACCGGGGAGCTGTTTTTT. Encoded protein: CASRTANTGELFF.

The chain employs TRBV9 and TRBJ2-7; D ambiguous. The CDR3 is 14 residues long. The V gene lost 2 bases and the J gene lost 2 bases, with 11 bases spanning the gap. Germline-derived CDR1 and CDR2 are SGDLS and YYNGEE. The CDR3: CASSVASTPYEQYF. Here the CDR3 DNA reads TGTGCCAGCAGCGTGGCCAGTACCCCCTACGAGCAGTACTTC.

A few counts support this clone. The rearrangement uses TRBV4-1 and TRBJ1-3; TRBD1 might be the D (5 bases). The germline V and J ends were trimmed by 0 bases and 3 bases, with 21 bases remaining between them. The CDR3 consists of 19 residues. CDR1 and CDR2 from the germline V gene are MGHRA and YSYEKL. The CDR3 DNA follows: TGCGCCAGCAGCCAAGATCAGTTGACAGAACTTAAACTTGGAAACACCATATATTTT. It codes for CASSQDQLTELKLGNTIYF.

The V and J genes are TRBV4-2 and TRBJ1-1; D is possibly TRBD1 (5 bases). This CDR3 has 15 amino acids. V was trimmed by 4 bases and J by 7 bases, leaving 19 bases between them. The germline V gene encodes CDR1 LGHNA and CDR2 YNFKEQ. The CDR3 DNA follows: TGTGCCAGCAGCCGATCCCCCACAAGTCAGGGTGAAGCTTTCTTT. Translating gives CASSRSPTSQGEAFF.

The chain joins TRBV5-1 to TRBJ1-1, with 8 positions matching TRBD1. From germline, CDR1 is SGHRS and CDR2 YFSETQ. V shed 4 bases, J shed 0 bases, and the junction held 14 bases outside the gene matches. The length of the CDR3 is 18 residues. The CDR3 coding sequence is TGCGCCAGCAGCAATCCGGGACAGGTGCCCCTGTTGAACACTGAAGCTTTCTTT. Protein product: CASSNPGQVPLLNTEAFF.

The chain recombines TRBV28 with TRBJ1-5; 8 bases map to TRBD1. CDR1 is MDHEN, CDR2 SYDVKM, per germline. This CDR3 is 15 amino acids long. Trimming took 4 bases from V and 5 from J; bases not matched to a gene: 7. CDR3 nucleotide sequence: TGTGCCAGCAGTTCCCCGGACAGGGAGTATCAGCCCCAGCATTTT. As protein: CASSSPDREYQPQHF.

The CDR3 region is CASSVGGGPNTEAFF. CDR3 in DNA: TGTGCCAGCAGCGTAGGCGGGGGACCGAACACTGAAGCTTTCTTT. The chain links TRBV9 to TRBJ1-1; D possibly corresponds to TRBD1 (5 bases). Deletions cut 0 bases from V and 1 base from J, with 10 bases between. The CDR3 covers 15 residues. Germline CDR1 and CDR2: SGDLS and YYNGEE. The whole variable domain, filled in from reference TRBV9 and TRBJ1-1, reads DSGVTQTPKHLITATGQRVTLRCSPRSGDLSVYWYQQSLDQGLQFLIQYYNGEERAKGNILERFSAQQFPDLHSELNLSSLELGDSALYFCASSVGGGPNTEAFFGQGTRLTVV.

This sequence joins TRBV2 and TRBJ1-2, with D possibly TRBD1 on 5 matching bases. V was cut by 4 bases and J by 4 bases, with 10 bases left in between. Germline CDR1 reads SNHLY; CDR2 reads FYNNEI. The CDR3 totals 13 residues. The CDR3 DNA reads TGTGCCAGCAGTGGTGGGGCCAGCTATGGCTACACCTTC. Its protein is CASSGGASYGYTF.

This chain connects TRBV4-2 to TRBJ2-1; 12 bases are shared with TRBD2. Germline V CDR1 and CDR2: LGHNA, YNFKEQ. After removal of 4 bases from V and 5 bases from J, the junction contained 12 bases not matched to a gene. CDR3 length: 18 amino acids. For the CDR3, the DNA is TGTGCCAGCAGCCTTATCGCTAGCGGGAGGGTCCATGACAATGAGCAGTTCTTC. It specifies CASSLIASGRVHDNEQFF.

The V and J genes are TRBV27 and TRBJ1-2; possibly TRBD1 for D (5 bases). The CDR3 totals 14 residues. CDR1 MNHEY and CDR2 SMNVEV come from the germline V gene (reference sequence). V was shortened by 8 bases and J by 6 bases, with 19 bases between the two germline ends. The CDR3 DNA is TGTGCCAGCCAAATAGCCGGGACTTTCCATGGCTACACCTTC. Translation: CASQIAGTFHGYTF.

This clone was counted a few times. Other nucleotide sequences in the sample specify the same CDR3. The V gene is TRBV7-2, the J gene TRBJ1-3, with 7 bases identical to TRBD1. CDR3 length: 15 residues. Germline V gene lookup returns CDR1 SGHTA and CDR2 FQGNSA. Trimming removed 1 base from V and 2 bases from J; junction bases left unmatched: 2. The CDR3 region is CASSLDRGPGNTIYF. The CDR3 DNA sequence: TGTGCCAGCAGCTTAGACAGGGGCCCTGGAAACACCATATATTTT.

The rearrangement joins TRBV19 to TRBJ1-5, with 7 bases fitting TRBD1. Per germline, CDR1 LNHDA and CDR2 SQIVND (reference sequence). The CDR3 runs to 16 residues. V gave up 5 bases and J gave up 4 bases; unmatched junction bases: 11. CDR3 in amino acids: CASSDQDRRVNQPQHF. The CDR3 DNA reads TGTGCCAGTAGTGATCAGGACAGGAGAGTTAATCAGCCCCAGCATTTT.

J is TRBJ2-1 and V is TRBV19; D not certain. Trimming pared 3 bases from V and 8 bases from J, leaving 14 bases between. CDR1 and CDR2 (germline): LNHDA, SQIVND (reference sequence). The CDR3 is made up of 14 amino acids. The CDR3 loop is CASSMPLRSHEQFF. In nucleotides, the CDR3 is TGTGCCAGTAGTATGCCCCTTCGGTCCCATGAGCAGTTCTTC.

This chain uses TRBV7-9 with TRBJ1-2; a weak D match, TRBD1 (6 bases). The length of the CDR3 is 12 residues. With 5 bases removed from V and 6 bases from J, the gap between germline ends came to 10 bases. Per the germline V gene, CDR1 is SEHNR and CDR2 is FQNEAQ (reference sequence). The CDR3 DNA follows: TGTGCCAGCAGCGTTGCAGGGGATGGCTACACCTTC. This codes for CASSVAGDGYTF.

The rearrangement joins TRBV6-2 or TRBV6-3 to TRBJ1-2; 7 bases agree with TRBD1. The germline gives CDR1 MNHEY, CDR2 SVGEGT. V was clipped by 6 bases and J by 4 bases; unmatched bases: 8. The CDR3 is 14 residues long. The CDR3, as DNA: TGTGCCAGCAGCCGTGACAGGGTTTCCTATGGCTACACCTTC. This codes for CASSRDRVSYGYTF.

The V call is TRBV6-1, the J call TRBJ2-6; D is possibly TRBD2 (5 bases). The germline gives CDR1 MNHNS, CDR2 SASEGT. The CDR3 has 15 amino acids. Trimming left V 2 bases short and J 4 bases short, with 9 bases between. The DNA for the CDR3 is TGTGCCAGCAGTGAACCGGGGTCCGGGGCCAACGTCCTGACTTTC. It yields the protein CASSEPGSGANVLTF.